One and the same sample provided the 24 T cell receptor beta chains below, sequenced in a study of blood T cell repertoires in COVID-19. The data were produced by immunoSEQ multiplex PCR, yet TCRdb's version contains in-frame clones alone and is incomplete. The data contain under 200,000 clones, roughly 86% of them singletons. Input material: peripheral blood. The receptors here all came from a man aged 55 to 70 with COVID-19, enrolled during active disease.

V usage is TRBV27 and J usage is TRBJ1-3; 8 bases are shared with TRBD1. This CDR3 has 15 residues. CDR1 is MNHEY and CDR2 is SMNVEV in the germline V gene (reference sequence). V shed 2 bases, J shed 4 bases, and the junction held 4 bases outside the gene matches. CDR3 DNA: TGTGCCAGCAGTTTACGACAGGGGCCAGGAAACACCATATATTTT. Protein: CASSLRQGPGNTIYF.

The count of this clone is one. This sequence joins TRBV7-2 and TRBJ2-2; possibly TRBD2 for D (6 bases). Trimming removed 5 bases at V and 4 bases at J, with 17 bases between. The CDR3 sequence is 16 residues long. Germline V gives CDR1 SGHTA, CDR2 FQGNSA. Here the CDR3 reads CASSGGETRSTGELFF. The CDR3 DNA is TGTGCCAGCAGCGGTGGGGAGACTAGGAGCACCGGGGAGCTGTTTTTT.

The rearrangement links TRBV5-6 to TRBJ1-4; D gene unclear. The germline gives CDR1 SGHDT, CDR2 YYEEEE. The CDR3 extends over 14 amino acids. V was cut by 0 bases and J by 7 bases, with 10 bases left in between. The CDR3 loop reads CASSLGSSSEKLFF. As DNA, the CDR3 is TGTGCCAGCAGCTTGGGTTCAAGTAGTGAAAAACTGTTTTTT.

The rearrangement joins TRBV20-1 to TRBJ1-1; no reliable D call. V lost 7 bases and J lost 5, with 8 bases in between. The CDR3 has 10 amino acids. The germline V gene encodes CDR1 DFQATT and CDR2 SNEGSKA (reference sequence). CDR3 DNA: TGCAGTGAGGGCGGGACTGAAGCTTTCTTT. Protein product: CSEGGTEAFF.

The chain couples TRBV9 to TRBJ2-1; 11 positions match TRBD2. The germline gives CDR1 SGDLS, CDR2 YYNGEE. V was clipped by 0 bases and J by 6 bases; unmatched bases: 8. The CDR3 extends over 17 amino acids. CDR3 DNA: TGTGCCAGCAGCGTAGCGGTAGCGGGAGGGTTCGTCAATGAGCAGTTCTTC. It specifies CASSVAVAGGFVNEQFF.

The J gene is TRBJ1-5, the V gene TRBV21-1; the table's D call, TRBD1, was not checked against the DNA. TRBV21-1 corresponds to a pseudogene. The CDR3 consists of 17 residues. The CDR3 protein is CASSKPRGQGGGQPQHF. In DNA form, the CDR3 reads TGTGCCAGCAGCAAACCTCGAGGACAGGGGGGGGGACAGCCCCAGCATTTT.

V gene TRBV24-1 combines with J gene TRBJ1-3; TRBD1 might be the D (5 bases). V lost 3 bases, J lost 0 bases, and 17 bases lay in between. The germline CDR1 and CDR2 sequences are KGHDR and SFDVKD. The CDR3 runs to 18 residues. CDR3 nucleotides: TGTGCCACCAGTGATCTTTCAAAGACAGAACCCTCTGGAAACACCATATATTTT. Residues: CATSDLSKTEPSGNTIYF.

This clone has just a few counts. The chain links TRBV7-2 to TRBJ1-5; possibly TRBD1 for D (5 bases). Germline CDR1 reads SGHTA; CDR2 reads FQGNSA. Trimming stripped 6 bases from V and 8 bases from J, with 20 bases between. The CDR3 spans 15 residues. The DNA for the CDR3 is TGTGCCAGCAGTCTAGACTCAGGGTCCTGGGAGCCCCAGCATTTT. This translates into CASSLDSGSWEPQHF. The full variable domain, with the rest looked up from reference TRBV7-2 and TRBJ1-5, is GAGVSQSPSNKVTEKGKDVELRCDPISGHTALYWYRQSLGQGLEFLIYFQGNSAPDKSGLPSDRFSAERTGGSVSTLTIQRTQQEDSAVYLCASSLDSGSWEPQHFGDGTRLSIL.

This sequence joins TRBV18 and TRBJ1-1, with TRBD1 as a possible D gene (6 bases). The CDR3 is 15 residues long. Per the germline V gene, CDR1 is KGHSH and CDR2 is LQKENI. The V end lost 2 bases, the J end lost 6 bases, and 16 bases lay between the germline ends. CDR3 DNA sequence: TGTGCCAGCTCACCATTGCACGCAGGGGACGCTGAAGCTTTCTTT. As protein: CASSPLHAGDAEAFF.

V is TRBV7-2 and J is TRBJ2-7; TRBD1 agrees at 8 bases. Trimming cost V 5 bases and J 0 bases; bases outside gene matches: 9. The CDR3 has 16 amino acids. Germline V lookup: CDR1 SGHTA, CDR2 FQGNSA. The DNA of the CDR3 is TGTGCCAGCAGCCTGAGGACAGGGACGGGCTCCTACGAGCAGTACTTC. It yields the protein CASSLRTGTGSYEQYF. Looking up the rest from reference TRBV7-2 and TRBJ2-7 gives the full variable domain: GAGVSQSPSNKVTEKGKDVELRCDPISGHTALYWYRQSLGQGLEFLIYFQGNSAPDKSGLPSDRFSAERTGGSVSTLTIQRTQQEDSAVYLCASSLRTGTGSYEQYFGPGTRLTVT.

The genes are TRBV24-1 and TRBJ2-5, with D possibly matching TRBD2 (6 bases). CDR1 is KGHDR and CDR2 is SFDVKD in the germline V gene. V lost 9 bases and J 5 bases, leaving 15 bases between the germline ends. This CDR3 has 13 residues. CDR3 protein: CATADGSVETQYF. The CDR3 DNA is TGTGCCACCGCCGACGGGAGCGTGGAGACCCAGTACTTC.

The gene calls are TRBV6-5 and TRBJ1-2, with D unresolved. Germline values: CDR1 MNHEY, CDR2 SVGAGI. The length of the CDR3 is 15 residues. The V and J ends lost 8 bases and 5 bases respectively, with 21 bases between them. The CDR3 spells CASGPRLSGGYGYTF. CDR3 DNA: TGTGCCAGCGGCCCGCGGCTTTCAGGAGGATATGGCTACACCTTC.

V gene TRBV9 combines with J gene TRBJ2-1; 14 nucleotides match TRBD2. V trimming: 0 bases; J trimming: 1 base; junction bases outside the gene matches: 3. The length of the CDR3 is 18 residues. Germline V CDR1 and CDR2: SGDLS, YYNGEE. In nucleotides, the CDR3 is TGTGCCAGCAGCGTAGGAGGGACTAGCGGGAGTTCCTACAATGAGCAGTTCTTC. Encoded protein: CASSVGGTSGSSYNEQFF.

The chain recombines TRBV6-6 with TRBJ1-5; tentative D call: TRBD1 (6 bases). The CDR3 totals 14 residues. Trimming removed 6 bases at V and 1 base at J, with 10 bases between. The germline CDR1 and CDR2 sequences are MNHNY and SVGAGI (reference sequence). Written as DNA, the CDR3 is TGTGCCAGCAGCCGACAGGTGAGCAATCAGCCCCAGCATTTT. Translation gives CASSRQVSNQPQHF.

The chain carries TRBV6-5 and TRBJ1-6, with D possibly matching TRBD1 (6 bases). Trimming removed 8 bases at V and 10 bases at J, with 18 bases between. CDR3 length: 14 amino acids. CDR1 is MNHEY and CDR2 is SVGAGI in the germline V gene. The CDR3 spells CASWYTGSGSPLHF. CDR3 DNA sequence: TGTGCCAGCTGGTATACAGGGTCGGGATCACCCCTCCACTTT.

The rearrangement links TRBV18 to TRBJ2-7; 11 nucleotides agree with TRBD2. This CDR3 is 15 amino acids long. The junction had 9 bases not matched to a gene; V was cut back by 5 bases and J by 6 bases. Germline-derived CDR1 and CDR2 are KGHSH and LQKENI. CDR3 amino acids: CASSETSGILLEQYF. CDR3 in DNA: TGTGCCAGCTCAGAGACTAGCGGGATTCTCCTCGAGCAGTACTTC.

The V gene is TRBV3-1 (or the pseudogene TRBV3-2), the J gene TRBJ2-2; the match to TRBD1 covers 10 bases. Germline V gene data show CDR1 as LGHDT and CDR2 as YNNKEL (reference sequence). The CDR3 runs 17 residues. J lost 6 bases, V lost 6 bases, and 13 bases had no gene match. This chain's CDR3 is CASRGRDRGRRAGELFF. CDR3 nucleotide sequence: TGTGCCAGCAGAGGCCGGGACAGGGGCCGGAGGGCCGGGGAGCTGTTTTTT.

This chain uses TRBV7-2 with TRBJ1-1; D remains unclear. The CDR3 totals 14 residues. The germline gives CDR1 SGHTA, CDR2 FQGNSA. Deletions cut 2 bases from V and 5 bases from J, with 12 bases between. The CDR3: CASSLLSGRTEAFF. In DNA, the CDR3 is TGTGCCAGCAGCTTACTTTCAGGCAGGACTGAAGCTTTCTTT.

The chain couples TRBV11-3 to TRBJ2-7; 13 bases line up with TRBD2. Germline assignment: CDR1 SGHNT and CDR2 YENEEA. V lost 5 bases and J lost 4; bases outside the gene matches: 5. The CDR3 totals 15 residues. As DNA, the CDR3 is TGTGCCAGCAGCGAAACTAGCGGGGGGGTATACGAGCAGTACTTC. It specifies CASSETSGGVYEQYF. Using reference TRBV11-3 and TRBJ2-7 for the parts outside the CDR3, the full variable domain is EAGVVQSPRYKIIEKKQPVAFWCNPISGHNTLYWYLQNLGQGPELLIRYENEEAVDDSQLPKDRFSAERLKGVDSTLKIQPAELGDSAVYLCASSETSGGVYEQYFGPGTRLTVT.

The chain couples TRBV5-1 to TRBJ2-1; TRBD2 matches at 8 bases. The length of the CDR3 is 16 residues. V lost 4 bases and J lost 9; bases outside the gene matches: 15. CDR1 and CDR2 (germline): SGHRS, YFSETQ. The CDR3 reads CASSVQTGTSNGEQFF. CDR3 nucleotides: TGCGCCAGCAGCGTACAAACCGGGACTAGTAATGGTGAGCAGTTCTTC.

The V and J genes are TRBV19 and TRBJ2-5; 7 bases align to TRBD1. Trimming took 6 bases from V and 2 from J; bases not matched to a gene: 9. CDR1 is LNHDA, CDR2 SQIVND, per germline (reference sequence). CDR3 size: 15 residues. The DNA of the CDR3 is TGTGCCAGTAGGCCTGACAGGGCCCCTCAAGAGACCCAGTACTTC. It yields the protein CASRPDRAPQETQYF.

This rearrangement joins TRBV6-6 to TRBJ2-1; no definite D call. This CDR3 has 12 amino acids. Trimming took 2 bases from V and 7 from J, leaving 6 bases between them. Germline CDR1 MNHNY, CDR2 SVGAGI (reference sequence). In DNA, the CDR3 is TGTGCCAGCAGTTACGAGATGAATGAGCAGTTCTTC. It translates to CASSYEMNEQFF.

The chain is built from TRBV6-5 and TRBJ2-7; a weak D match, TRBD2 (6 bases). Germline lookup yields CDR1 MNHEY and CDR2 SVGAGI. V dropped 6 bases and J dropped 2 bases, with 11 bases sitting between them. The CDR3 runs to 13 residues. The CDR3 sequence is CASSQRLAYEQYF. CDR3 DNA: TGTGCCAGCAGCCAAAGACTAGCCTACGAGCAGTACTTC.

The chain couples TRBV27 to TRBJ1-6; D not certain. With 5 bases removed from V and 7 bases from J, the gap between germline ends came to 9 bases. The CDR3 sequence is 13 residues long. The germline V gene encodes CDR1 MNHEY and CDR2 SMNVEV (reference sequence). CDR3 DNA: TGTGCCAGCAGTCTGAATCTAAATTCACCCCTCCACTTT. Its protein is CASSLNLNSPLHF.